Detailed here is one T cell receptor beta chain. These data originate in a study of shared T cell receptors in the human thymus. Looked up from germline, CDR1 is GTSNPN and CDR2 is SVGIG (reference sequence). V was trimmed by 0 bases and J by 8 bases, leaving 16 bases between them. This CDR3 has 14 amino acids. Clones were sequenced by immunoSEQ multiplex PCR, and TCRdb holds only the in-frame ones, with some missing. The sample holds hundreds of thousands of clones, around 78% seen once. These data were also reused for a study on human thymus T cells. That source adds: Across thymic and blood repertoires, the usage of V and J genes appeared to be biased. Related studies found that unrelated individuals share highly overlapping thymic repertoires.

The sequence came from a boy under three years old with a congenital heart defect. This chain connects TRBV30 to TRBJ1-2, with D maybe TRBD1 (5 bases). The sequenced material came from thymocytes. The CDR3 DNA follows: TGTGCCTGGAGTGTACATCAGGGATCGACCGGCTACACCTTC. Its protein is CAWSVHQGSTGYTF. The whole variable domain, remainder taken from reference TRBV30 and TRBJ1-2, is SQTIHQWPATLVQPVGSPLSLECTVEGTSNPNLYWYRQAAGRGLQLLFYSVGIGQISSEVPQNLSASRPQDRQFILSSKKLLLSDSGFYLCAWSVHQGSTGYTFGSGTRLTVV.